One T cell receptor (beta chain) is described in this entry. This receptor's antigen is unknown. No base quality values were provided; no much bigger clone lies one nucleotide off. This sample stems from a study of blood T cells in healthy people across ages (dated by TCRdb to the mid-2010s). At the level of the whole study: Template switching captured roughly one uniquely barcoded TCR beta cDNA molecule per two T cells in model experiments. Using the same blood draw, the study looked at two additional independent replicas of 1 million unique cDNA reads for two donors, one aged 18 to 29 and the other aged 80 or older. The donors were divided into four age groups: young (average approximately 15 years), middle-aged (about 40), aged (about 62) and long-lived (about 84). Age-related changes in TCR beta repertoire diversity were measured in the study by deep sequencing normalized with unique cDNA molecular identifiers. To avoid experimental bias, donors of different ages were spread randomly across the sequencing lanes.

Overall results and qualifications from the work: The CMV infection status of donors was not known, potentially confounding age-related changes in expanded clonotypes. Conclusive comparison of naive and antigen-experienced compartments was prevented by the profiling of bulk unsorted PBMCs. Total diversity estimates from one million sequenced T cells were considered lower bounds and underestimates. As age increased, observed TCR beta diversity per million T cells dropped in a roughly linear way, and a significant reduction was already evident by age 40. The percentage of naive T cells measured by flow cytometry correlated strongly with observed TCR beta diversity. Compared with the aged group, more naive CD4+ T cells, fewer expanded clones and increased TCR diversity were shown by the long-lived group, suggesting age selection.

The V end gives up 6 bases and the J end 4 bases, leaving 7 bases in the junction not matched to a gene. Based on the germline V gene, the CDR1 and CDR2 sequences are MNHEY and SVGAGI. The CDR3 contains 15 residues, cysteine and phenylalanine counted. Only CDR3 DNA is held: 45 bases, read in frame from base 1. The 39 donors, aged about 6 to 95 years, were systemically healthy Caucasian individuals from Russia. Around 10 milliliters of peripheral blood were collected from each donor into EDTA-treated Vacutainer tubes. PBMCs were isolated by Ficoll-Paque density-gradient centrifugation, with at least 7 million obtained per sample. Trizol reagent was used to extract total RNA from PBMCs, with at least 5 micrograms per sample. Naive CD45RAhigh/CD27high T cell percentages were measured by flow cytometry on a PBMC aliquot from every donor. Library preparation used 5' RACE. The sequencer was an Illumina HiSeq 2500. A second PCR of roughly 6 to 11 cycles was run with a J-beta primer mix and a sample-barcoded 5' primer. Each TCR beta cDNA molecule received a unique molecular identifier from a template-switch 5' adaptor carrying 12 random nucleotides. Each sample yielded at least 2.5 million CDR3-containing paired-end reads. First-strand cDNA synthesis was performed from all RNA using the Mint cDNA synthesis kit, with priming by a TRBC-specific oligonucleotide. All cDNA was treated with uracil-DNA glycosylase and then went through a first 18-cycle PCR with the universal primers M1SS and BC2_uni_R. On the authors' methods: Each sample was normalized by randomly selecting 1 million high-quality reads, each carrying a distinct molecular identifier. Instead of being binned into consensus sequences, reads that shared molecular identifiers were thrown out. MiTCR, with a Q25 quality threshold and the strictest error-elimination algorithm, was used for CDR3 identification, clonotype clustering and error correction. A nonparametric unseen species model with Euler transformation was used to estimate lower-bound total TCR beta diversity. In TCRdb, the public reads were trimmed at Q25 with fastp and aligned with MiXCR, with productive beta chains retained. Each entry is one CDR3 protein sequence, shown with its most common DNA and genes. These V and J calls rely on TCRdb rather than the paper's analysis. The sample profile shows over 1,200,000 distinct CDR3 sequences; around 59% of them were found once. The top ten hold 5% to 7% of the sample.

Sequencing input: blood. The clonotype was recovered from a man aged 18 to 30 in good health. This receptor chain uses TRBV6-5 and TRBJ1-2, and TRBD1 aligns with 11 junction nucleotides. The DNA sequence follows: TGTGCCAGCAGGAGCGGACAGGGGGCCTTCTATGGCTACACCTTC. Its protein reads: CASRSGQGAFYGYTF.